These T cell receptor beta chains were read from a single sample in a study of cytomegalovirus exposure and HLA in healthy donors. TCRdb's table, derived via immunoSEQ multiplex PCR, lists solely in-frame clones and lacks some. This table holds 100,000 or so clones, under 75% found once. Material: PBMCs. Receptor source: a man aged 50 to 59 in good health and CMV-seronegative. Each CDR3 is given with its conserved first and last residue. The order of the fields is D gene, J gene, V gene, clone size, CDR3 DNA, CDR3 protein. D genes are given only for firm matches. Where a row states a size, it is once, few, many or the class of an expanded clone; other rows omit it.

d_call: TRBD1; j_call: TRBJ1-2; v_call: TRBV2; clone_size: .; cdr3_nt: TGTGCCAGCAGTGCGACAGGGGGCACTGGCTACACCTTC; cdr3_aa: CASSATGGTGYTF
d_call: TRBD1; j_call: TRBJ2-1; v_call: TRBV9; clone_size: few; cdr3_nt: TGTGCCAGCAGCCGTCGGACAGGGGGTAACAATGAGCAGTTCTTC; cdr3_aa: CASSRRTGGNNEQFF
d_call: .; j_call: TRBJ2-5; v_call: TRBV18; clone_size: .; cdr3_nt: TGTGCCAGCTCCCCCTGGCAAGAAGAGACCCAGTACTTC; cdr3_aa: CASSPWQEETQYF
d_call: TRBD1; j_call: TRBJ1-2; v_call: TRBV27; clone_size: .; cdr3_nt: TGTGCCAGCAGTCCAAGACAGGGGGCGGCTGGCTACACCTTC; cdr3_aa: CASSPRQGAAGYTF
d_call: TRBD1; j_call: TRBJ1-1; v_call: TRBV6-5; clone_size: .; cdr3_nt: TGTGCCAGCAGTTATTCCCCCTCAGGGGGAGCTTTCTTT; cdr3_aa: CASSYSPSGGAFF
d_call: TRBD1; j_call: TRBJ1-1; v_call: TRBV5-1; clone_size: once; cdr3_nt: TGCGCCAGCAGCCCGAGGACAGGGGCGAACACTGAAGCTTTCTTT; cdr3_aa: CASSPRTGANTEAFF
d_call: .; j_call: TRBJ1-1; v_call: TRBV5-4; clone_size: .; cdr3_nt: TGTGCCAGCTCGCTTCCCGGGACTGGGAACACTGAAGCTTTCTTT; cdr3_aa: CASSLPGTGNTEAFF
d_call: .; j_call: TRBJ1-2; v_call: TRBV2; clone_size: .; cdr3_nt: TGTGCCAGCAGCGGAGGTTCGGACGGCAACTATGGCTACACCTTC; cdr3_aa: CASSGGSDGNYGYTF
d_call: .; j_call: TRBJ1-2; v_call: TRBV15; clone_size: .; cdr3_nt: TGTGCCACCAGCAGAGATCGCCAGGCCTATGGCTACACCTTC; cdr3_aa: CATSRDRQAYGYTF
d_call: TRBD2; j_call: TRBJ2-3; v_call: TRBV7-2; clone_size: .; cdr3_nt: TGTGCCAGCAGCTTTGGCGGGGGGGCATCAGATACGCAGTATTTT; cdr3_aa: CASSFGGGASDTQYF
d_call: .; j_call: TRBJ2-1; v_call: TRBV4-1; clone_size: .; cdr3_nt: TGCGCCAGCAGCCAAGGCGGCGGCAATGAGCAGTTCTTC; cdr3_aa: CASSQGGGNEQFF
d_call: .; j_call: TRBJ2-3; v_call: TRBV7-2; clone_size: .; cdr3_nt: TGTGCCAGCAGCGACCCTAGCGCAGATACGCAGTATTTT; cdr3_aa: CASSDPSADTQYF
d_call: .; j_call: TRBJ2-3; v_call: TRBV9; clone_size: once; cdr3_nt: TGTGCCAGCAGCGCAAGCGGTCCTAGCACAGATACGCAGTATTTT; cdr3_aa: CASSASGPSTDTQYF
d_call: TRBD2; j_call: TRBJ2-1; v_call: TRBV2; clone_size: .; cdr3_nt: TGTGCCAGCTCAGGAACAGCGGGGACTAGCTTCTCCCTCAATGAGCAGTTCTTC; cdr3_aa: CASSGTAGTSFSLNEQFF
d_call: .; j_call: TRBJ1-1; v_call: TRBV7-9; clone_size: .; cdr3_nt: TGTTCCAGCAGCTGGGGAGAGAGTGAAGCTTTCTTT; cdr3_aa: CSSSWGESEAFF
d_call: .; j_call: TRBJ2-1; v_call: TRBV4-2; clone_size: .; cdr3_nt: TGTGCCACCTCCCGGAGTAGCTCTAACAATGAGCAGTTCTTC; cdr3_aa: CATSRSSSNNEQFF
d_call: .; j_call: TRBJ2-7; v_call: TRBV28; clone_size: .; cdr3_nt: TGTGCCAGCAGTCTTGGGGGGGCCCGTGGGGACGAGCAGTACTTC; cdr3_aa: CASSLGGARGDEQYF
d_call: TRBD1; j_call: TRBJ1-3; v_call: TRBV2; clone_size: .; cdr3_nt: TGTGCCGCAGGGGGCTATGGAAACACCATATATTTT; cdr3_aa: CAAGGYGNTIYF
d_call: TRBD1; j_call: TRBJ2-2; v_call: TRBV6-4; clone_size: .; cdr3_nt: TGTGCCAGCAGGAGGGGACAGTTCACCGGGGAGCTGTTTTTT; cdr3_aa: CASRRGQFTGELFF
d_call: TRBD1; j_call: TRBJ1-2; v_call: TRBV4-2; clone_size: once; cdr3_nt: TGTGCCAGCAGCCAAGAGACAGGGGGAGTCTATGGATACACCTTC; cdr3_aa: CASSQETGGVYGYTF
d_call: .; j_call: TRBJ2-2; v_call: TRBV19; clone_size: .; cdr3_nt: TGTGCCAGTAGCCGACTTCCCGCGAACACCGGGGAGCTGTTTTTT; cdr3_aa: CASSRLPANTGELFF
d_call: .; j_call: TRBJ2-7; v_call: TRBV25-1; clone_size: .; cdr3_nt: TGTGCCAGCAGGGACACCAGTTCCTACGAGCAGTACTTC; cdr3_aa: CASRDTSSYEQYF
d_call: .; j_call: TRBJ2-6; v_call: TRBV2; clone_size: .; cdr3_nt: TGTGCCAGCAGGGGAGGTTACTCTGGGGCCAACGTCCTGACTTTC; cdr3_aa: CASRGGYSGANVLTF
d_call: .; j_call: TRBJ2-7; v_call: TRBV28; clone_size: .; cdr3_nt: TGTGCCAGCAGTCAGGCAGGGCTAGTCCACGAGCAGTACTTC; cdr3_aa: CASSQAGLVHEQYF
d_call: .; j_call: TRBJ2-1; v_call: TRBV9; clone_size: few; cdr3_nt: TGTGCCAGCAGCGCCGTATACAATGAGCAGTTCTTC; cdr3_aa: CASSAVYNEQFF
d_call: TRBD1; j_call: TRBJ2-7; v_call: TRBV28; clone_size: .; cdr3_nt: TGTGCCAGCAGTGTGGGACAGGGGGAATACGAGCAGTACTTC; cdr3_aa: CASSVGQGEYEQYF
d_call: TRBD1; j_call: TRBJ1-4; v_call: TRBV19; clone_size: .; cdr3_nt: TGTGCCAGTAACAACAGGGGTAATGAAAAACTGTTTTTT; cdr3_aa: CASNNRGNEKLFF
d_call: .; j_call: TRBJ2-7; v_call: TRBV27; clone_size: .; cdr3_nt: TGTGCCAGCAGTTTATCCGGACAGCACGAGCAGTACTTC; cdr3_aa: CASSLSGQHEQYF
d_call: TRBD2; j_call: TRBJ2-4; v_call: TRBV7-8; clone_size: few; cdr3_nt: TGTGCCAGCAGCTTAGTGAGGGGGTCGCGTTCTAGCGGGGCCACCGCCAAAAACATTCAGTACTTC; cdr3_aa: CASSLVRGSRSSGATAKNIQYF
d_call: .; j_call: TRBJ2-5; v_call: TRBV4-2; clone_size: few; cdr3_nt: TGTGCCAGCAGCCAAGATCCTGACATTCAAGAGACCCAGTACTTC; cdr3_aa: CASSQDPDIQETQYF
d_call: TRBD1; j_call: TRBJ1-4; v_call: TRBV28; clone_size: .; cdr3_nt: TGTGCCAGCACCGCGATGGCCCTGGACAGGAGATATGAAAAACTGTTTTTT; cdr3_aa: CASTAMALDRRYEKLFF
d_call: .; j_call: TRBJ2-2; v_call: TRBV5-1; clone_size: .; cdr3_nt: TGCGCCAGCAGCTCAGGGCCACAGGGTACGAACACCGGGGAGCTGTTTTTT; cdr3_aa: CASSSGPQGTNTGELFF
d_call: TRBD1; j_call: TRBJ1-5; v_call: TRBV11-2; clone_size: .; cdr3_nt: TGTGCCAGCAGCAGGACAGGGAACCAGCCCCAGCATTTT; cdr3_aa: CASSRTGNQPQHF
d_call: .; j_call: TRBJ2-1; v_call: TRBV28; clone_size: .; cdr3_nt: TGTGCCAGCAGTGTAATAGCGGCCGTGGGTAATGAGCAGTTCTTC; cdr3_aa: CASSVIAAVGNEQFF
d_call: .; j_call: TRBJ2-1; v_call: TRBV4-3; clone_size: .; cdr3_nt: TGCGCCAGCAGCCAAGGACGGGGGTCGTACAATGAGCAGTTCTTC; cdr3_aa: CASSQGRGSYNEQFF
d_call: .; j_call: TRBJ2-7; v_call: TRBV4-1; clone_size: .; cdr3_nt: TGCGCCAGCAGCCAAGAAGAGACAGGTGTGAGAGAGCAGTACTTC; cdr3_aa: CASSQEETGVREQYF
d_call: TRBD1; j_call: TRBJ2-1; v_call: TRBV9; clone_size: .; cdr3_nt: TGTGCCAGCAGCCCGTCCAGGGGGTACAATGAGCAGTTCTTC; cdr3_aa: CASSPSRGYNEQFF
d_call: TRBD1; j_call: TRBJ2-1; v_call: TRBV19; clone_size: .; cdr3_nt: TGTGCCAGTAGTCTACAGGGGGCGGTCGACCAGGCGAGGAATGAGCAGTTCTTC; cdr3_aa: CASSLQGAVDQARNEQFF
d_call: TRBD2; j_call: TRBJ2-7; v_call: TRBV27; clone_size: .; cdr3_nt: TGTGCCAGCAGTTTCTCTATTAGCGGGATAAGCTACGAGCAGTACTTC; cdr3_aa: CASSFSISGISYEQYF
d_call: TRBD1; j_call: TRBJ1-5; v_call: TRBV6-5; clone_size: few; cdr3_nt: TGTGCCAGCAGTCAGAGACAGGGAGACCAGCCCCAGCATTTT; cdr3_aa: CASSQRQGDQPQHF
d_call: .; j_call: TRBJ1-3; v_call: TRBV2; clone_size: .; cdr3_nt: TGTGCCAGCAGTCCGCAGGGGTTGTCTGGAAACACCATATATTTT; cdr3_aa: CASSPQGLSGNTIYF
d_call: TRBD1; j_call: TRBJ1-4; v_call: TRBV13; clone_size: few; cdr3_nt: TGTGCCAGCAGCCCCTCCTCGACAGGGGCGGGTAATGAAAAACTGTTTTTT; cdr3_aa: CASSPSSTGAGNEKLFF
d_call: .; j_call: TRBJ2-3; v_call: TRBV25-1; clone_size: .; cdr3_nt: TGTGCCAGCACCCCCAGCGGGGATACGCAGTATTTT; cdr3_aa: CASTPSGDTQYF
d_call: TRBD2; j_call: TRBJ2-5; v_call: TRBV5-5; clone_size: .; cdr3_nt: TGTGCCAGCAGATCGCTAGCGGCAGAGACCCAGTACTTC; cdr3_aa: CASRSLAAETQYF
d_call: .; j_call: TRBJ2-1; v_call: TRBV6-5; clone_size: few; cdr3_nt: TGTGCCAGCAGTCCGGGTCTCTTGTCTGAGCAGTTCTTC; cdr3_aa: CASSPGLLSEQFF
d_call: .; j_call: TRBJ2-3; v_call: TRBV11-3; clone_size: .; cdr3_nt: TGTGCCAGCAGCCTCACTACTAGCACAGATACGCAGTATTTT; cdr3_aa: CASSLTTSTDTQYF
d_call: .; j_call: TRBJ2-5; v_call: TRBV7-2; clone_size: .; cdr3_nt: TGTGCCAGCAGCTTAGGCGGCAGACAAGAGACCCAGTACTTC; cdr3_aa: CASSLGGRQETQYF
d_call: .; j_call: TRBJ1-1; v_call: TRBV7-6; clone_size: .; cdr3_nt: TGTGCCAGCAGCTTAGCGCGGGGTTCGAACACTGAAGCTTTCTTT; cdr3_aa: CASSLARGSNTEAFF
d_call: TRBD2; j_call: TRBJ2-2; v_call: TRBV19; clone_size: few; cdr3_nt: TGTGCCAGTAGTCTCCGACTAGCGGGAGTAACCGGGGAGCTGTTTTTT; cdr3_aa: CASSLRLAGVTGELFF
d_call: .; j_call: TRBJ1-2; v_call: TRBV27; clone_size: once; cdr3_nt: TGTGCCAGCAGTTTAGCGGGGGGGCGGGGCTACACCTTC; cdr3_aa: CASSLAGGRGYTF